Listed here is a single T cell receptor (beta chain). Its binding antigen is unknown. Base qualities are not provided; no much larger clone lies one nucleotide away. Hyperthyroidism was defined as stable when no progression to ophthalmopathy occurred within 18 months of follow-up. Hyperthyroidism patients were newly diagnosed, were aged 18 to 65 years, and had a disease duration under 2 months. Patients were excluded if they had other autoimmune diseases, uncontrolled infections, pregnancy or lactation. Clinical symptoms, serum thyroxine, TRAb, thyroid ultrasound and orbital computed tomography formed the basis of the diagnosis. Using Ficoll-Paque density gradient centrifugation, PBMCs were isolated from 9.5 to 10 ml of fresh peripheral blood. Total RNA was extracted with Trizol reagent and quality-checked on an Agilent 2100 Bioanalyzer. V is cut back by 7 bases and J by 6 bases, with 10 bases in the junction unmatched. Including the terminal cysteine and phenylalanine, the CDR3 comprises 14 residues. The retained sequence is limited to the CDR3, 42 bases, with the frame set at the first base. The germline V gene gives CDR1 as SGHVS and CDR2 as FQNEAQ.

The record originates from a study of Graves' ophthalmopathy and Graves' hyperthyroidism (dated by TCRdb to between 2018 and 2020). For the study in its entirety: Peripheral blood was collected at initial diagnosis, before any treatment. After sampling, hyperthyroidism patients received methimazole starting at 30 mg daily, and ophthalmopathy patients received high-dose intravenous methylprednisolone. To explore V-J signatures that separate ophthalmopathy from hyperthyroidism, a discovery set of about a hundred patients was enrolled, consisting of 43 with ophthalmopathy and some 59 with stable hyperthyroidism. In about six hyperthyroidism patients, the T-cell repertoires found in thyroid tissue were compared with those found in blood. To tell Graves' ophthalmopathy apart from Graves' hyperthyroidism, and to predict which patients would progress to ophthalmopathy, the study relied on TCR beta repertoire signatures. The roughly 91 discovery patients were randomly divided into training and test sets at a 7:3 ratio. In total, 135 blood samples were TCR-sequenced: around 42 ophthalmopathy, some 75 hyperthyroidism and 17 hyperthyroidism-to-ophthalmopathy patients. The independent validation cohort included about 19 hyperthyroidism patients plus 17 patients who later progressed from hyperthyroidism to ophthalmopathy.

Study-wide conclusions, independent of this receptor: In cross-validation, the 13-signature model distinguished ophthalmopathy from stable hyperthyroidism with less than 90% sensitivity and 81% to 82% specificity, while in the test set the corresponding values were about 80% and 75%. Most expanded thyroid clonotypes with a frequency above 0.001 also appeared in blood, which suggests that blood repertoires may reflect the immune response in the thyroid. Sample size was not statistically predetermined, and group allocation was not concealed from the investigators. In validation, the model predicted ophthalmopathy progression with about 71% sensitivity and 72% to 80% specificity; approximately 12 predicted patients were CT-confirmed with GO in a median of about 7.1 months.

For repertoire sequencing, TCR beta CDR3 regions were amplified from RNA transcripts. The first round of RT-PCR was done with HTBI primers and the Qiagen OneStep RT-PCR kit, and was followed by a second round of multiplex PCR, then size selection and purification. The libraries underwent paired-end sequencing with 100 bp reads on an Illumina HiSeq2000. In the source study's methods: Reads were processed with SOAPnuke, discarding reads with adapters, uncalled bases, mean Phred below 15, or no exact constant-primer or identifier match. High-quality paired reads were merged with COPE v1.2.5. Each unique nucleotide sequence was treated as a clonotype, and MiTCR v1.1 was used to align the clonotypes to the IMGT TRB V, D and J references. The analysis was limited to V-J combinations with a frequency above 0.0001, which together covered roughly 99% of the repertoires. For each V-J combination, a TCR clonal expansion and chaos score was defined as the ratio of F50 clonal expansion to chaos observed in the TCRdist matrix. Welch's t-statistics and random forest were used to reduce features to about a dozen V-J combinations, which were fed into a naive Bayes classifier. The similarity between thyroid and blood repertoires was quantified using the Morisita-Horn index. Using fastp trimming at Q25 and MiXCR clonotype assembly, TCRdb reanalyzed the public sequencing data and kept in-frame beta chains. CDR3 protein sequences are deduplicated, and each keeps its most common genes and DNA. The V and J calls and clone size are TCRdb's, not the authors'. For this sample the table gives just over 600,000 distinct CDR3 sequences, of which roughly 20% were detected only once. The ten largest clones add up to roughly 6.9% of the sample.

Sequenced sample: peripheral blood. The clonotype originates from a woman between 18 and 29 years old with stable Graves' hyperthyroidism. Some clones in this sample may be carry-over from other donors' samples. Donor details come from another sample of the same person, matched by shared clones. The rearranged segments are TRBV7-8 and TRBJ2-7, with 9 bases in between that match TRBD1. The base sequence is TGTGCCAGCACCGCGGACAGGGGTTCGTCCGAGCAGTACTTC. Protein translation: CASTADRGSSEQYF.